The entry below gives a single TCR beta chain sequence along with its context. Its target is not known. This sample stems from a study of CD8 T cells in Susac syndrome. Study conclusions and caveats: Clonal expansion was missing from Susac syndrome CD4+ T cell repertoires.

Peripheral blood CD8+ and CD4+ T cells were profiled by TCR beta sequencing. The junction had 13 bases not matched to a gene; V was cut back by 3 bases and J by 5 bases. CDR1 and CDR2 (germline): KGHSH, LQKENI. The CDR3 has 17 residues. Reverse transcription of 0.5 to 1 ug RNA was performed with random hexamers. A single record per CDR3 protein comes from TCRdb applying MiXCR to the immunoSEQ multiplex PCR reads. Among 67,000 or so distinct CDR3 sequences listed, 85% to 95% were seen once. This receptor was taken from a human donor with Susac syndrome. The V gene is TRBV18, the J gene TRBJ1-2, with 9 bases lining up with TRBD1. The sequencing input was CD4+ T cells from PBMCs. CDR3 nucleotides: TGTGCCAGCTCACCGGTTATACAGGGGGCCGACCGATATGGCTACACCTTC. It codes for CASSPVIQGADRYGYTF.